Listed below are T cell receptor beta chains from one sample, sequenced in a study of tumor-infiltrating lymphocytes in primary liver carcinoma. TCRdb re-analysed the multiplex PCR reads in MiXCR, keeping a single row per CDR3 protein. The sample holds approximately 53,000 distinct CDR3 sequences, 70% to 80% seen once. The sequenced sample consisted of liver tumor tissue from sampling region 5. The receptors here all came from a man aged 35 to 55 with primary liver carcinoma and hepatitis B virus infection. CDR3s include the opening cysteine and the closing phenylalanine or tryptophan. Not every row has a clone size; where given, it reads once, few, many or a size class.

CDR3aa	v_gene	j_gene	len	abundance
CSVGPGWGMVSEAFF	TRBV29-1	TRBJ1-1	15	NA
CPINPGLAGNYNEQFF	TRBV10-3	TRBJ2-1	16	NA
CASNQGTRRGYTF	TRBV4-3	TRBJ1-2	13	NA
CAIQGGGVNIEAFF	TRBV10-3	TRBJ1-1	14	NA
CASRGTTGANVLTF	TRBV2	TRBJ2-6	14	NA
CTSWAWTPTGELFF	TRBV6-1	TRBJ2-2	14	once
CASSPQLTSGRSETQYF	TRBV7-8	TRBJ2-5	17	NA
CAVPSGTRGDTQYF	TRBV7-9	TRBJ2-3	14	many
CASSSPQGADTQYF	TRBV7-9	TRBJ2-3	14	few
CASSSGTYVQYF	TRBV6-9	TRBJ2-7	12	NA
CSVTSNTGELFF	TRBV29-1	TRBJ2-2	12	NA
CTSRPLQAEQFF	TRBV28	TRBJ2-7	12	NA
CANSLGPGQKNSGNTIYF	TRBV4-1	TRBJ1-3	18	once
CASSGKQSYEQYF	TRBV11-1	TRBJ2-7	13	NA
CASSLDRGRFHEQYF	TRBV28	TRBJ2-7	15	many
CAISLSRGEETQYF	TRBV7-9	TRBJ2-5	14	few
CVTSSGTGNGYGYTF	TRBV24-1	TRBJ1-2	15	NA
CACSRANNEQFF	TRBV10-2	TRBJ2-1	12	NA
CNVDGGAGITDTQYF	TRBV29-1	TRBJ2-3	15	few
CASSSGDTTRGQPQHF	TRBV6-2/TRBV6-3	TRBJ1-5	16	NA
CASGLGVSNNEQSF	TRBV11-3	TRBJ2-1	14	NA
CGSWDRGEETNAKLFF	TRBV10-3	TRBJ1-4	16	NA
CSIGDVGNQPQHF	TRBV29-1	TRBJ1-5	13	NA
CASLSSWRAAEQFF	TRBV12-3/TRBV12-4	TRBJ2-1	14	NA
CASRARVNYGYTF	TRBV6-5	TRBJ1-2	13	NA
CSVILLGGYTF	TRBV29-1	TRBJ1-2	11	medium-sized
CASRGMGQGLRSNSPLHF	TRBV6-1	TRBJ1-6	18	NA
CASSLGGLSSYEQNF	TRBV5-4	TRBJ2-7	15	NA
CASSLAACGRLYNEQFF	TRBV5-4	TRBJ2-1	17	NA
CASSVVDRGGELFF	TRBV9	TRBJ2-2	14	many
CASFQWGVVSVTQYF	TRBV28	TRBJ2-3	15	NA
CVSSSGESTQQFF	TRBV10-1	TRBJ2-1	13	NA
CANSFHGPGIQFF	TRBV11-3	TRBJ2-1	13	NA
CASCLRWTEENEQYF	TRBV11-2	TRBJ2-7	15	NA
CSVRPSRVKSYNKYF	TRBV29-1	TRBJ2-7	15	NA
CASSFVVTVEGTDAFF	TRBV28	TRBJ1-1	16	NA
CASSLRTQAIVQRAYNEQFF	TRBV7-3	TRBJ2-1	20	NA